The 10 T cell receptor beta chains presented below share a single source sample, sequenced in a study of control samples from healthy donors and cancer patients. Data came from immunoSEQ multiplex PCR; TCRdb stores just in-frame clones and leaves some out. The repertoire holds roughly 93,000 clones, with roughly nine tenths as singletons. Sequenced input: PBMCs. The receptors shown here come from a woman aged 45-65 years with colorectal cancer.

V and J are TRBV4-3 and TRBJ1-6, with TRBD1 identical over 8 bases. This CDR3 has 19 amino acids. Germline-derived CDR1 and CDR2 are LGHNA and YSLEER. V was pared by 2 bases and J by 9 bases, with 18 bases of the junction left unmatched. The CDR3 DNA sequence: TGCGCCAGCAGCCAATACTGGGCCGGACAGGGTAGAGGGAGTTCACCCCTCCACTTT. Its protein product is CASSQYWAGQGRGSSPLHF.

V usage is TRBV6-5 and J usage is TRBJ2-2; TRBD1 aligns across 11 bases. The CDR3 is 14 amino acids. The ends lost 6 bases at V and 7 bases at J; junction bases unmatched: 4. Germline CDR1 MNHEY, CDR2 SVGAGI. The CDR3 sequence is CASRMGQGDGELFF. CDR3 DNA: TGTGCCAGCAGGATGGGACAGGGGGACGGGGAGCTGTTTTTT.

The chain joins TRBV24-1 to TRBJ1-2; a possible D gene is TRBD1 (5 bases). The CDR3 is made up of 14 amino acids. CDR1 is KGHDR, CDR2 SFDVKD, per germline. Trimming pared 2 bases from V and 5 bases from J, leaving 11 bases between. CDR3 amino acids: CATSDSGREYGYTF. CDR3 nucleotide sequence: TGTGCCACCAGTGATTCGGGCAGGGAATATGGCTACACCTTC.

This rearrangement joins TRBV10-3 to TRBJ1-4, with D maybe TRBD1 (6 bases). The V end was cut by 7 bases, the J end by 6 bases, with 18 bases between. The CDR3 spans 15 residues. Germline CDR1 is ENHRY and CDR2 is SYGVKD. The CDR3 loop is CAIKKGEGGDEKLFF. CDR3 nucleotides: TGTGCCATCAAGAAGGGGGAGGGGGGAGATGAAAAACTGTTTTTT.

As regards this clone: This CDR3 is also generated by other DNA sequences in the sample. The CDR3 reads CASSISAVQETQYF. The CDR3 DNA is TGTGCCAGTAGTATCTCGGCAGTCCAAGAGACCCAGTACTTC. The chain uses TRBV19 and TRBJ2-5; D gene unclear. V was clipped by 3 bases and J by 1 base, with 9 bases between them. Per germline, CDR1 LNHDA and CDR2 SQIVND (reference sequence). The CDR3 length is 14 residues.

This chain joins TRBV20-1 and TRBJ1-2; D is ambiguous. Trimming took off 3 bases at V and 4 bases at J, with 6 bases between the two ends. The CDR3 covers 11 residues. Germline V gives CDR1 DFQATT, CDR2 SNEGSKA (reference sequence). This CDR3 is CSARQSYGYTF. The CDR3 nucleotides read TGCAGTGCTAGGCAGAGCTATGGCTACACCTTC.

V gene TRBV5-6 combines with J gene TRBJ2-1, with D possibly being TRBD2 (6 bases). Trimming left V 1 base short and J 9 bases short, with 11 bases between. This CDR3 has 13 amino acids. The germline CDR1 and CDR2 sequences are SGHDT and YYEEEE. DNA of the CDR3: TGTGCCAGCAGCTTGCTGGGGGGAAGTGAGCAGTTCTTC. As protein: CASSLLGGSEQFF.

This chain uses TRBV28 with TRBJ1-2, with unresolved D. The CDR3 runs 14 residues. V lost 7 bases and J 2 bases, leaving 14 bases between the germline ends. Germline CDR1 MDHEN, CDR2 SYDVKM. The CDR3 DNA sequence: TGTGCCAGCACCCTGAGGAGGGCGAACTATGGCTACACCTTC. Amino acid sequence: CASTLRRANYGYTF.

V and J are TRBV6-6 and TRBJ1-6; D gene uncertain. Trimming stripped 3 bases from V and 4 bases from J, with 13 bases between. Germline CDR1 MNHNY, CDR2 SVGAGI (reference sequence). This CDR3 spans 16 amino acids. The CDR3 reads CASSYDGSLYNSPLHF. DNA for the CDR3: TGTGCCAGCAGTTATGACGGCAGTTTATATAATTCACCCCTCCACTTT.

The chain recombines TRBV7-2 with TRBJ1-5; tentatively, D is TRBD1 (5 bases). Trimming shortened V by 5 bases and J by 4 bases, and 12 bases separated the two germline ends. The CDR3 sequence is 14 residues long. Germline loops: CDR1 SGHTA, CDR2 FQGNSA. CDR3 in DNA: TGTGCCAGCAGCCCCCCGACAGCGAATCAGCCCCAGCATTTT. Translating gives CASSPPTANQPQHF.